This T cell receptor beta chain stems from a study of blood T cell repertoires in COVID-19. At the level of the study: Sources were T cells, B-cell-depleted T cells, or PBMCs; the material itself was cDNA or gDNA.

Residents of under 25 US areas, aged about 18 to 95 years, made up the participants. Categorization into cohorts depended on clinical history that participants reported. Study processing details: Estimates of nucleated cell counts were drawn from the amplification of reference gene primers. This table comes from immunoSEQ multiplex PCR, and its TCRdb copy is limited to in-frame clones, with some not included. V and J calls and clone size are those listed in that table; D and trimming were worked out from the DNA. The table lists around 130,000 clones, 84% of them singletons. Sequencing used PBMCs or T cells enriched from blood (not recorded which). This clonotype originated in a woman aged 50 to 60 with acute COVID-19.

As DNA, the CDR3 is TGTGCCAGCAGTTTCAGTGGAAACACCATATATTTT. Its protein is CASSFSGNTIYF. V gene TRBV12-3 or TRBV12-4 combines with J gene TRBJ1-3; the D is unclear. V was trimmed by 3 bases and J by 3 bases, leaving 3 bases between them. The CDR3 runs 12 residues.